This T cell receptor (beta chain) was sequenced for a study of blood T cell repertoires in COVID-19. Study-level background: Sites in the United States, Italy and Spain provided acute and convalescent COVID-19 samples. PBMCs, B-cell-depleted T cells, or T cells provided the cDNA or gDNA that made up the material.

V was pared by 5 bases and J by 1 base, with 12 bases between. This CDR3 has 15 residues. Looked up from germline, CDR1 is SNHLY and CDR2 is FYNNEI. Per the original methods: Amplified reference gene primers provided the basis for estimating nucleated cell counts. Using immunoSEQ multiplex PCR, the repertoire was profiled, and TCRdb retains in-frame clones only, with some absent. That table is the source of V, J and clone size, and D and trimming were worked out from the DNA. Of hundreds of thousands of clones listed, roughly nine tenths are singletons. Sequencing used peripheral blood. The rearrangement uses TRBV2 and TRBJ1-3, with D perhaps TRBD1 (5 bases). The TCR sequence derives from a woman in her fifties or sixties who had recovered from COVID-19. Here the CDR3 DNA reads TGTGCCAGCAGTCCCTCTCAGGGATCTGGAAACACCATATATTTT. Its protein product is CASSPSQGSGNTIYF.